The 16 T cell receptor beta chains reported below all come from one sample, sequenced in a study of blood T cell repertoires in COVID-19. Clones were sequenced by immunoSEQ multiplex PCR, and TCRdb holds only the in-frame ones, with some missing. The data contain over 150,000 clones, around 82% of them seen just once; the ten biggest clones take up approximately 18%. The sequenced material came from peripheral blood. Source of these receptors: a woman in her 70s who had recovered from COVID-19.

The chain recombines TRBV6-6 with TRBJ1-1, with TRBD1 matching 8 bases. This CDR3 is built from 14 residues. Germline lookup yields CDR1 MNHNY and CDR2 SVGAGI (reference sequence). The J segment lost 3 bases and the V segment lost 6 bases, leaving 6 bases of the junction unmatched. The CDR3 region has the DNA TGTGCCAGCAGCCCACAGGGGGTGTACACTGAAGCTTTCTTT. This encodes CASSPQGVYTEAFF.

V and J are TRBV28 and TRBJ1-1, with D hard to call. V gave up 5 bases and J gave up 1 base, with 5 bases separating them. The CDR3 is 12 amino acids. From germline, CDR1 is MDHEN and CDR2 SYDVKM. DNA of the CDR3: TGTGCCAGCAGTCCTAGGAACACTGAAGCTTTCTTT. It specifies CASSPRNTEAFF.

The chain joins TRBV5-1 to TRBJ1-2, with 7 bases fitting TRBD1. CDR1 is SGHRS and CDR2 is YFSETQ in the germline V gene. The CDR3 is 16 residues long. With V trimmed by 4 bases and J by 1 base, 10 bases remained unmatched. The CDR3 loop reads CASSQTPGQLNYGYTF. CDR3 bases: TGCGCCAGCAGCCAGACCCCGGGACAGCTTAACTATGGCTACACCTTC.

The V and J genes are TRBV5-1 and TRBJ2-7; TRBD2 matches at 8 bases. The CDR3 is made up of 15 amino acids. V dropped 1 base and J dropped 4; count of bases not matched to a gene: 7. CDR1 is SGHRS and CDR2 is YFSETQ in the germline V gene. The chain's CDR3 is CASSLSGTRSYEQYF. The DNA of the CDR3 is TGCGCCAGCAGCTTGTCCGGGACTAGATCTTACGAGCAGTACTTC.

In its sample, this clone was seen many times. The chain uses TRBV10-3 and TRBJ1-1; 9 bases are a match to TRBD1. This CDR3 comprises 15 residues. The ends lost 7 bases at V and 5 bases at J; junction bases unmatched: 11. Germline CDR1 reads ENHRY; CDR2 reads SYGVKD. This CDR3 reads CAINGKGQGRTEAFF. The CDR3 DNA sequence: TGTGCCATCAACGGGAAGGGACAGGGAAGGACTGAAGCTTTCTTT.

The chain joins TRBV9 to TRBJ2-2, with TRBD2 identical over 7 bases. The trim removed 0 bases at V and 2 bases at J, leaving 4 bases unmatched. Germline V lookup: CDR1 SGDLS, CDR2 YYNGEE. This CDR3 contains 16 residues. CDR3 nucleotides: TGTGCCAGCAGCGTAGGCCTAGCGGCTAACACCGGGGAGCTGTTTTTT. This gives the protein CASSVGLAANTGELFF. Variable domain in full (rest from reference TRBV9 and TRBJ2-2): DSGVTQTPKHLITATGQRVTLRCSPRSGDLSVYWYQQSLDQGLQFLIQYYNGEERAKGNILERFSAQQFPDLHSELNLSSLELGDSALYFCASSVGLAANTGELFFGEGSRLTVL.

This clone was counted once. The chain links TRBV15 to TRBJ2-5, with 7 bases matching TRBD1. J lost 5 bases, V lost 4 bases, and 10 bases had no gene match. This CDR3 is 15 amino acids long. Germline CDR1 LNHNV, CDR2 YYDKDF (reference sequence). The CDR3: CATSTGLTGLETQYF. CDR3 sequence (DNA): TGTGCCACCAGCACCGGGCTGACAGGGCTGGAGACCCAGTACTTC.

J is TRBJ2-5 and V is TRBV6-5; maybe TRBD2 (5 bases). The CDR3 runs to 13 residues. Germline V gives CDR1 MNHEY, CDR2 SVGAGI. Trimming left V 6 bases short and J 5 bases short, with 13 bases between. The CDR3 coding sequence is TGTGCCAGCAGCCCCTTATCGGGGGAGACCCAGTACTTC. Amino acids: CASSPLSGETQYF.

J is TRBJ2-2 and V is TRBV7-6; a weak D match, TRBD2 (6 bases). The germline V and J ends were trimmed by 4 bases and 6 bases, with 12 bases remaining between them. Germline CDR1 SGHVS, CDR2 FNYEAQ. The CDR3 totals 14 residues. CDR3 in DNA: TGTGCCAGCAGCTACCCCGCGGGGTCCGGGGAGCTGTTTTTT. This codes for CASSYPAGSGELFF.

The chain has TRBV11-1 and TRBJ1-2; 9 bases agree with TRBD1. Trimming took 0 bases from V and 6 from J; bases not matched to a gene: 2. CDR3 length: 14 residues. The germline gives CDR1 SGHAT, CDR2 FQDESV (reference sequence). For the CDR3, the DNA is TGTGCCAGCAGCTTAGCGGGACAGGGAAATGGCTACACCTTC. This translates into CASSLAGQGNGYTF.

This clone has more than one count but fewer than ten. The chain carries TRBV2 and TRBJ1-2, with D possibly matching TRBD1 (6 bases). V lost 5 bases to trimming and J lost 5 bases, with 21 bases between them. Germline CDR1 SNHLY, CDR2 FYNNEI. The CDR3 covers 16 residues. CDR3 in amino acids: CASSTHRVLGKYGYTF. The CDR3 region has the DNA TGTGCCAGCAGTACCCACAGGGTTCTGGGCAAATATGGCTACACCTTC.

This clone was seen only a few times. This CDR3 is CASSPEDRPGNTIYF. CDR3 DNA sequence: TGTGCCAGCAGCCCCGAGGATCGTCCTGGAAACACCATATATTTT. The rearrangement uses TRBV4-2 and TRBJ1-3; no clear D. The CDR3 contains 15 residues. The germline V and J ends were trimmed by 4 bases and 2 bases, with 12 bases remaining between them. Germline-derived CDR1 and CDR2 are LGHNA and YNFKEQ.

The V and J genes are TRBV28 and TRBJ2-7, with 7 nucleotides matching TRBD1. The CDR3 runs to 17 residues. The V gene's germline CDR1 is MDHEN and CDR2 SYDVKM. The V segment lost 6 bases and the J segment 2 bases; nucleotides outside the gene matches: 16. CDR3 DNA sequence: TGTGCCAGCAGACCCCCGCATCCGGGACAGAGACCCTACGAGCAGTACTTC. Protein: CASRPPHPGQRPYEQYF.

This clone was counted once. V and J are TRBV4-1 and TRBJ2-7; tentative D call: TRBD2 (6 bases). The CDR3 runs to 14 residues. V lost 4 bases, J lost 6 bases, and 16 bases lay in between. Looked up from germline, CDR1 is MGHRA and CDR2 is YSYEKL. CDR3 nucleotides: TGCGCCAGCAGCCGGGAGGACGAGAGGGCCGAGCAGTACTTC. This encodes CASSREDERAEQYF.

The V and J genes are TRBV10-1 and TRBJ1-3; no clear D gene. V dropped 6 bases and J dropped 1 base, with 13 bases sitting between them. The length of the CDR3 is 15 residues. Germline V gene lookup returns CDR1 WNHNN and CDR2 SYGVQD (reference sequence). CDR3 nucleotide sequence: TGCGCCAGCAGCCACCACAGAGGGTCTGGAAACACCATATATTTT. It specifies CASSHHRGSGNTIYF.

This rearrangement joins TRBV15 to TRBJ2-7, with a weak D call TRBD1 (5 bases). Trimming removed 0 bases from V and 2 bases from J, with 11 bases in between. Per germline, CDR1 LNHNV and CDR2 YYDKDF (reference sequence). This CDR3 contains 15 residues. CDR3 bases: TGTGCCACCAGCAGAGATCTGGGGCTCCCCTACGAGCAGTACTTC. This encodes CATSRDLGLPYEQYF.